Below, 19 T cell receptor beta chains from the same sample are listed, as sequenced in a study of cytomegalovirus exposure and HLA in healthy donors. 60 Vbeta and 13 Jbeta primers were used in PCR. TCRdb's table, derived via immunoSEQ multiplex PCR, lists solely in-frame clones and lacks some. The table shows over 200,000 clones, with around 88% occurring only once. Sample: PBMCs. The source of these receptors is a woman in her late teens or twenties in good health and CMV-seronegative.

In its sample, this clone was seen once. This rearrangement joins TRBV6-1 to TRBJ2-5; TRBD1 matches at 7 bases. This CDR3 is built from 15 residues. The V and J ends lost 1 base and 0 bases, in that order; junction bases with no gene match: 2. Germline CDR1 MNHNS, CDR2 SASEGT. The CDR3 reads CASSEGDRDQETQYF. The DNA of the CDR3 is TGTGCCAGCAGTGAAGGAGACAGGGACCAAGAGACCCAGTACTTC.

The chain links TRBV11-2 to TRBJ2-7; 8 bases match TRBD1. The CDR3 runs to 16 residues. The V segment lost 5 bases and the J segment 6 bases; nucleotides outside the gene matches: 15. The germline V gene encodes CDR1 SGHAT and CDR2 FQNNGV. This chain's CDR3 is CASSPIRTGRRLEQYF. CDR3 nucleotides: TGTGCCAGCAGCCCAATCCGGACAGGGCGGCGGCTCGAGCAGTACTTC.

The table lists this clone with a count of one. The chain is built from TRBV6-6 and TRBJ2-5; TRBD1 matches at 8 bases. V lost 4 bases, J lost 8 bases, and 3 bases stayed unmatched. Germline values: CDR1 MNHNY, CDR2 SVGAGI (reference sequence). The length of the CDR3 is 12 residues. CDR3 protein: CASSSGQGTQYF. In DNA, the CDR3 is TGTGCCAGCAGTTCCGGACAGGGCACCCAGTACTTC.

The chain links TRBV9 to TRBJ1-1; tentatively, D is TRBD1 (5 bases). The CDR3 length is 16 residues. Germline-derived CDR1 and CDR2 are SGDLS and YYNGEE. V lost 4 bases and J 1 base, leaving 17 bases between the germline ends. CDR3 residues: CASSPRFQGGNTEAFF. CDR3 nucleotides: TGTGCCAGCAGCCCGAGGTTCCAGGGTGGGAACACTGAAGCTTTCTTT. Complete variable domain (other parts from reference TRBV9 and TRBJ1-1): DSGVTQTPKHLITATGQRVTLRCSPRSGDLSVYWYQQSLDQGLQFLIQYYNGEERAKGNILERFSAQQFPDLHSELNLSSLELGDSALYFCASSPRFQGGNTEAFFGQGTRLTVV.

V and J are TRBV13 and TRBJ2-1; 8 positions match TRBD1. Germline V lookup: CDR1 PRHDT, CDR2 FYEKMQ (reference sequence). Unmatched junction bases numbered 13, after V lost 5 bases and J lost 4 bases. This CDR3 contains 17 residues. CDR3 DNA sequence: TGTGCCAGCAGCCCACCCGGTACGGGACAGGAGTACAATGAGCAGTTCTTC. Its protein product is CASSPPGTGQEYNEQFF.

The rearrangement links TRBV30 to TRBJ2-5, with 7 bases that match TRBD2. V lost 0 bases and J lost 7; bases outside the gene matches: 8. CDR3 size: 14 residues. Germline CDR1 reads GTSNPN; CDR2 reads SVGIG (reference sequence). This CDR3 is CAWSVEAGMGTQYF. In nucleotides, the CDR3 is TGTGCCTGGAGTGTAGAAGCGGGGATGGGGACCCAGTACTTC.

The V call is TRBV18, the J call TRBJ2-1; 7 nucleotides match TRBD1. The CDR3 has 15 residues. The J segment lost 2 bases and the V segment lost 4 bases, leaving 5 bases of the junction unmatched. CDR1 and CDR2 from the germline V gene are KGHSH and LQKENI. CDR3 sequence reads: CASSLDRVTYNEQFF. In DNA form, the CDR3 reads TGTGCCAGCTCACTAGACAGGGTTACCTACAATGAGCAGTTCTTC. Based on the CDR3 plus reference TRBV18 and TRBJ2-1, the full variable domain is NAGVMQNPRHLVRRRGQEARLRCSPMKGHSHVYWYRQLPEEGLKFMVYLQKENIIDESGMPKERFSAEFPKEGPSILRIQQVVRGDSAAYFCASSLDRVTYNEQFFGPGTRLTVL.

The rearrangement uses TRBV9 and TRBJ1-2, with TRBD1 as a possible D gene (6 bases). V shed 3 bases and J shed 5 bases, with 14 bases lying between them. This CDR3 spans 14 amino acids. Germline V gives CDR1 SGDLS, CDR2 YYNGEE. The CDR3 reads CASSATTGSYGYTF. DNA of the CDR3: TGTGCCAGCAGCGCCACTACAGGGTCTTATGGCTACACCTTC.

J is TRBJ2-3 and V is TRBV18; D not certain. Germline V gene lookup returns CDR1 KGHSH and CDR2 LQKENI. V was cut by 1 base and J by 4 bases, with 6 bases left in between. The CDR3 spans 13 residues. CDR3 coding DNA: TGTGCCAGCTCACCACTCTTAGCAGATACGCAGTATTTT. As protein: CASSPLLADTQYF.

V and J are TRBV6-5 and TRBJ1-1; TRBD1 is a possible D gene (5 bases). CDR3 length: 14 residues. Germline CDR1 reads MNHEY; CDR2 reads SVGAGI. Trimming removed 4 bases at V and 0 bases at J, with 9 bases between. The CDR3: CASSLDSMNTEAFF. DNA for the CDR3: TGTGCCAGCAGTTTAGACAGCATGAACACTGAAGCTTTCTTT.

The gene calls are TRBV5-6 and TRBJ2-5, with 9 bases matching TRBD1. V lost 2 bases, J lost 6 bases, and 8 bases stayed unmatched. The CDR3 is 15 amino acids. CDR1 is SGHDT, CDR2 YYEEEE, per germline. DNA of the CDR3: TGTGCCAGCAGCTTCACAGGACAGGGGTCGAAGACCCAGTACTTC. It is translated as CASSFTGQGSKTQYF.

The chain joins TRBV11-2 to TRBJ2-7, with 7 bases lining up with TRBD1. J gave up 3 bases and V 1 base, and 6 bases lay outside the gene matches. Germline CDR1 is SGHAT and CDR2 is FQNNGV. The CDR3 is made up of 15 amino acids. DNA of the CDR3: TGTGCCAGCAGCTTAGTTACAGGGGAATTCTACGAGCAGTACTTC. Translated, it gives CASSLVTGEFYEQYF.

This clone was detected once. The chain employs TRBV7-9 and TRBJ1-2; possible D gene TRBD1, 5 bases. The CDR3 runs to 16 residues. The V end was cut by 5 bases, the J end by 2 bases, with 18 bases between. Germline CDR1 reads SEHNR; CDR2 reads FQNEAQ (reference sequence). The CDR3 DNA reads TGTGCCAGCAGCCCCACTGGGGCAGGGCTAAACTATGGCTACACCTTC. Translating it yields CASSPTGAGLNYGYTF. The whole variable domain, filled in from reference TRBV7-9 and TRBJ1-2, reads DTGVSQNPRHKITKRGQNVTFRCDPISEHNRLYWYRQTLGQGPEFLTYFQNEAQLEKSRLLSDRFSAERPKGSFSTLEIQRTEQGDSAMYLCASSPTGAGLNYGYTFGSGTRLTVV.

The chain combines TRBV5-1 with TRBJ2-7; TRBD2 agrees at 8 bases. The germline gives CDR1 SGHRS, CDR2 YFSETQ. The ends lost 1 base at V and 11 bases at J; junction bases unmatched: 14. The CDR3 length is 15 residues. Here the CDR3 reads CASSLLGTGGSIEYF. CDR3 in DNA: TGCGCCAGCAGCTTGTTAGGGACGGGAGGGTCGATAGAGTACTTC.

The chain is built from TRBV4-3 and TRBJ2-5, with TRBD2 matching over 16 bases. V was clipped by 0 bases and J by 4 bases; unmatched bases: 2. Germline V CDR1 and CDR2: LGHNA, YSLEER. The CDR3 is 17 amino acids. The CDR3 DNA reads TGCGCCAGCAGCCAAGAGGGACTAGCGGGGGGGCCAGAGACCCAGTACTTC. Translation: CASSQEGLAGGPETQYF.

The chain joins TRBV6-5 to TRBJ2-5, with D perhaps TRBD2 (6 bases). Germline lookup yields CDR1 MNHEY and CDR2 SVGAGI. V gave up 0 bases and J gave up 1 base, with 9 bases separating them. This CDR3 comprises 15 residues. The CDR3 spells CASSYSGDFQETQYF. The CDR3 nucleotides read TGTGCCAGCAGTTACTCAGGGGACTTCCAAGAGACCCAGTACTTC.

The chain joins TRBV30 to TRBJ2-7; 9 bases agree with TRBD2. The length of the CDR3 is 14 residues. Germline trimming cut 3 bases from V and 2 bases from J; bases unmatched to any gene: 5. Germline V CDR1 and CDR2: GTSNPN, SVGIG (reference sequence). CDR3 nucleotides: TGTGCCTGGAGAGGGCTAGCGGGGCCCTACGAGCAGTACTTC. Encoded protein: CAWRGLAGPYEQYF.

The CDR3 protein is CASRLMTGEDGYTF. The CDR3 DNA is TGTGCCAGCAGACTTATGACAGGGGAAGATGGCTACACCTTC. This chain joins TRBV2 and TRBJ1-2; 8 nucleotides align to TRBD1. The germline V gene has CDR1 SNHLY and CDR2 FYNNEI. Trimming took 6 bases from V and 6 from J; bases not matched to a gene: 9. CDR3 length: 14 amino acids. Complete variable domain (other parts from reference TRBV2 and TRBJ1-2): EPEVTQTPSHQVTQMGQEVILRCVPISNHLYFYWYRQILGQKVEFLVSFYNNEISEKSEIFDDQFSVERPDGSNFTLKIRSTKLEDSAMYFCASRLMTGEDGYTFGSGTRLTVV.

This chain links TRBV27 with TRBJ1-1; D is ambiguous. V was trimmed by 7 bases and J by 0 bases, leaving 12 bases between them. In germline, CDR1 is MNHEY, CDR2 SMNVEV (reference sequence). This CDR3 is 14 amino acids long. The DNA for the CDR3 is TGTGCCAGCATGGCCCCGACAATGAACACTGAAGCTTTCTTT. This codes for CASMAPTMNTEAFF.